The present TCR beta chain was sequenced within a study of T cell responses to AZD1222 COVID-19 vaccine. Some clones are missing from TCRdb's copy, which holds only in-frame ones; the method was immunoSEQ multiplex PCR. The sample includes more than 100,000 clones, approximately 90% seen only once; the top ten take 6.5% to 9%. Study findings and constraints: Among spike-specific TCRs, nearly half reportedly target unmutated variant regions. Spike-specific TCR depth and breadth grew after two AZD1222 doses.

Concerning this clone: Its cognate antigen is unknown.

Between the trimmed V and J ends, which lost 1 base and 7 bases, there was a span of 16 bases. The germline gives CDR1 KGHDR, CDR2 SFDVKD. The CDR3 consists of 16 residues. The sample in question was peripheral blood, obtained on day 0 of AZD1222 vaccination. This chain connects TRBV24-1 to TRBJ1-5; D is ambiguous. This sequence was found in an adult in good health. The chain's CDR3 is CATSDFGSPYMQPQHF. The CDR3 DNA follows: TGTGCCACCAGTGATTTTGGGTCTCCCTATATGCAGCCCCAGCATTTT.